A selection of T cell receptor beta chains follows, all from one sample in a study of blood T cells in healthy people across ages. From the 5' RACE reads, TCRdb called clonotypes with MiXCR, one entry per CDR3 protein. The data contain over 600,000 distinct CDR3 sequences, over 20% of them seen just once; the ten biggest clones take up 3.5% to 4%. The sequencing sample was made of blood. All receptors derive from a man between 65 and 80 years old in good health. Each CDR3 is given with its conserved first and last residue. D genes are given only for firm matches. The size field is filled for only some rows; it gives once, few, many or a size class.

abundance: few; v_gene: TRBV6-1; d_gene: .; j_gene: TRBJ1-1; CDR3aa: CASKTASNTEAFF; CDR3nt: TGTGCCAGTAAGACAGCCTCGAACACTGAAGCTTTCTTT
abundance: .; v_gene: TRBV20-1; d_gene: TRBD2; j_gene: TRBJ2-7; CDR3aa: CSASPTSGTYEQYF; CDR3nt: TGCAGTGCTAGTCCGACTAGCGGGACCTACGAGCAGTACTTC
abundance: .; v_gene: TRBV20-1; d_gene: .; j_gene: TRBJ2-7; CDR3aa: CSASFSKELYEQYF; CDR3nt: TGCAGTGCTAGTTTCTCAAAGGAGCTCTACGAGCAGTACTTC
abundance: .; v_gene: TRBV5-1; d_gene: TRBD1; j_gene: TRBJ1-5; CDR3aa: CASSLEGARGQPQHF; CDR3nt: TGCGCCAGCAGCTTGGAGGGGGCGAGGGGTCAGCCCCAGCATTTT
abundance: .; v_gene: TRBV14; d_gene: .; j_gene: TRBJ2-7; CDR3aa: CASSHRDLVCPLIYEQYF; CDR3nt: TGTGCCAGCAGCCACCGGGACTTGGTATGTCCTCTAATCTACGAGCAGTACTTC
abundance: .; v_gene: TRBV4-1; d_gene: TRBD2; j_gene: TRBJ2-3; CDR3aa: CASSPETSGLTDTQYF; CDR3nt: TGCGCCAGCAGCCCTGAGACTAGCGGACTCACAGATACGCAGTATTTT
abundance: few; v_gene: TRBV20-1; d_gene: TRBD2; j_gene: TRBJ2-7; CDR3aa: CSARDPTSGTSSYEQYF; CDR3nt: TGCAGTGCTAGAGATCCGACTAGCGGAACTAGCTCCTACGAGCAGTACTTC
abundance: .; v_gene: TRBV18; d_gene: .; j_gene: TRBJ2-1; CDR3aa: CASSPRVDPYNEQFF; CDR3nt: TGTGCCAGCTCACCACGGGTAGACCCCTACAATGAGCAGTTCTTC
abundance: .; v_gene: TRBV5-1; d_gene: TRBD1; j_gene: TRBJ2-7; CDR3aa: CASSYGQGVYEQYF; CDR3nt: TGCGCCAGCAGCTACGGACAGGGGGTGTACGAGCAGTACTTC
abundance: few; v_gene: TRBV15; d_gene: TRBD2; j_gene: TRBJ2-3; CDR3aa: CATSRGLAAPDTQYF; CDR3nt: TGTGCCACCAGCAGAGGACTAGCAGCACCAGATACGCAGTATTTT
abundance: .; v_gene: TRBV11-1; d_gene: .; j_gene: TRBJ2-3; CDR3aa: CASSLSMSTDTQYF; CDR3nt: TGTGCCAGCAGCTTAAGTATGAGCACAGATACGCAGTATTTT
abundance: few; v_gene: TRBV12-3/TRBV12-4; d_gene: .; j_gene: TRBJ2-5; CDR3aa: CASSTIKETQYF; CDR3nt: TGTGCCAGCAGTACCATAAAAGAGACCCAGTACTTC
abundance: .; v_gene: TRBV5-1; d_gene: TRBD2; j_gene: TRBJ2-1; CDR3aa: CASSSLTSGSNEQFF; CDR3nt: TGCGCCAGCAGCTCTCTAACTAGCGGGAGCAATGAGCAGTTCTTC
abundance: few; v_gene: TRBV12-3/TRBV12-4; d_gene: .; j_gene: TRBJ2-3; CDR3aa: CASSRDSTTQYF; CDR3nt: TGTGCCAGCAGCCGTGACAGTACCACGCAGTATTTT
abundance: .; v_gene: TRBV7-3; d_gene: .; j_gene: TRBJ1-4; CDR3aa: CASSPLPGIRVKNCFF; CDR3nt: .
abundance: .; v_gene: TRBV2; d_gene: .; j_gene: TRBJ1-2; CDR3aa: CASSGGRAGGVLGYTF; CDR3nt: TGTGCCAGCAGTGGAGGCCGCGCAGGAGGGGTGCTTGGCTACACCTTC
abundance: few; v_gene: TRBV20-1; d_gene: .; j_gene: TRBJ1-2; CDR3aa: CSASGPLYGYTF; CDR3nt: TGCAGTGCTAGCGGACCGCTCTATGGCTACACCTTC
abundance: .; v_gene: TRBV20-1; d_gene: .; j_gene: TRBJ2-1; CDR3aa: CSTARPSYNEQFF; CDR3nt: TGCAGCACGGCGAGGCCCTCCTACAATGAGCAGTTCTTC
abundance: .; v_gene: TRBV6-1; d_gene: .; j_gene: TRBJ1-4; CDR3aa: CASSEDPEEKLFF; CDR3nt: TGTGCCAGCAGTGAAGACCCGGAGGAAAAACTGTTTTTT
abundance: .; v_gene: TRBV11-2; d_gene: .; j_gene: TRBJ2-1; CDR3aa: CASSFGVKATKNEQFF; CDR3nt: TGTGCCAGCAGCTTTGGCGTCAAGGCGACGAAGAATGAGCAGTTCTTC
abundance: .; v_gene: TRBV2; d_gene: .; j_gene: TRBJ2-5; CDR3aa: CASSERTPSLETQYF; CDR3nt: TGTGCCAGCAGTGAGAGGACCCCCTCTCTTGAGACCCAGTACTTC
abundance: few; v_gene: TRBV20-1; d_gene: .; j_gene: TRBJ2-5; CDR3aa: CSAKGDILDGQETQYF; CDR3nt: TGCAGTGCTAAAGGGGACATCCTCGACGGCCAAGAGACCCAGTACTTC
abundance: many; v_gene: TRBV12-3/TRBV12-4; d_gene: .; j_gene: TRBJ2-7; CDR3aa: CASSLGQGTLYEQYF; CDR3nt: TGTGCCAGCAGTTTAGGGCAGGGGACCCTCTACGAGCAGTACTTC
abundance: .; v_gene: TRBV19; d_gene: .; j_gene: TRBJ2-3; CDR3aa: CASKRTPNTDTQYF; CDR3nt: TGTGCCAGTAAACGGACTCCCAACACAGATACGCAGTATTTT
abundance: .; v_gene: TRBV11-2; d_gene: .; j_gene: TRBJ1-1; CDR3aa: CASSLNEAAFF; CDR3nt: TGTGCCAGCAGCTTAAATGAGGCAGCTTTCTTT
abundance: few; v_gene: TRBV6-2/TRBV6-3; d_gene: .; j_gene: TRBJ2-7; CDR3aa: CASSPGERKNYEQYF; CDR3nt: TGTGCCAGCAGTCCAGGGGAAAGGAAGAACTACGAGCAGTACTTC
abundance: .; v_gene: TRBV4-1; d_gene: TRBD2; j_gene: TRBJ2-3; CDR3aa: CASSPFPSGSTDTQYF; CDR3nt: TGCGCCAGCAGCCCGTTTCCTAGCGGGAGTACAGATACGCAGTATTTT
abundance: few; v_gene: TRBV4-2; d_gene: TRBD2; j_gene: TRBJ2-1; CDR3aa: CASSQGLASNGQFF; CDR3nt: TGTGCCAGCAGCCAAGGACTAGCGAGCAATGGGCAGTTCTTC
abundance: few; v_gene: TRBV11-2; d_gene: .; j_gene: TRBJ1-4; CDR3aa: CASSLGAGNEKLFF; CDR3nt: TGTGCCAGCAGCTTAGGGGCTGGAAATGAAAAACTGTTTTTT
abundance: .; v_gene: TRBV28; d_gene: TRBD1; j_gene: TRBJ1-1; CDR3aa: CASSEQGVGQTEAFF; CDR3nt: TGTGCCAGCAGTGAACAGGGGGTTGGGCAGACTGAAGCTTTCTTT
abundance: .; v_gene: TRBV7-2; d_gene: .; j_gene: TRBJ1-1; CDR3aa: CASSFIGKEAFF; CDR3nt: TGTGCCAGCAGCTTTATAGGGAAGGAAGCTTTCTTT
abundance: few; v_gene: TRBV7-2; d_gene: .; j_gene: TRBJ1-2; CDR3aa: CASSPLLSGYTF; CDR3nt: TGTGCCAGCAGCCCCCTTTTAAGTGGCTACACCTTC
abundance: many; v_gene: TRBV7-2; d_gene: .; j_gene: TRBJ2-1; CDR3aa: CASSLARGTYNEQFF; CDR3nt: TGTGCCAGCAGCTTAGCCAGGGGAACCTACAATGAGCAGTTCTTC
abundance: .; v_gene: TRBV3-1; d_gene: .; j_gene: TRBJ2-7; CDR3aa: CASSQDPASYLREQYF; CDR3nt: TGTGCCAGCAGCCAAGACCCTGCGAGCTACCTTCGAGAGCAGTACTTC
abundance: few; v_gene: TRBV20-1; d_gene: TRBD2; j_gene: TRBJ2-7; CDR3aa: CSARNPLAGGFKSSYEQYF; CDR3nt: TGCAGTGCTAGAAATCCTCTAGCGGGGGGATTTAAGAGCTCCTACGAGCAGTACTTC
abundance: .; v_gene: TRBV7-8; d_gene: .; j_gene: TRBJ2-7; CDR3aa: CASSPSPGPSYEQYF; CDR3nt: TGTGCCAGCAGCCCTAGTCCGGGACCCTCCTACGAGCAGTACTTC
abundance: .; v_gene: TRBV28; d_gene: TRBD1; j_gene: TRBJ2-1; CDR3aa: CASSSGTGGLYEQFF; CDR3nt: TGTGCCAGCAGTTCCGGGACAGGGGGCCTCTATGAGCAGTTCTTC
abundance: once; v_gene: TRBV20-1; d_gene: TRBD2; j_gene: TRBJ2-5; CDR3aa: CSARLSGRLRETQYF; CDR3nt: TGCAGTGCTAGACTGAGCGGGAGGCTCCGAGAGACCCAGTACTTC
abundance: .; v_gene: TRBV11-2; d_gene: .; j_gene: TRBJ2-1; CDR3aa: CASIPSPGLSSGEQFF; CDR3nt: TGTGCCAGCATCCCATCCCCGGGACTGAGTTCCGGTGAGCAGTTCTTC
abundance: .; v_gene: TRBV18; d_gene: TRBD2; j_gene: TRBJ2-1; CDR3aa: CASSRMGEGSYNEQFF; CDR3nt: TGTGCCAGCTCACGAATGGGGGAGGGCTCCTACAATGAGCAGTTCTTC
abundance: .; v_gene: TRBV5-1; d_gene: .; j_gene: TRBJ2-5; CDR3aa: CASSLEGVTPTQYF; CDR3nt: TGCGCCAGCAGCTTGGAAGGGGTCACGCCGACCCAGTACTTC
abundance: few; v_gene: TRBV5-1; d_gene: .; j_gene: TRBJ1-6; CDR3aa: CASSLGQAINNSPLHF; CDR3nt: TGCGCCAGCAGCTTGGGACAGGCCATAAATAATTCACCCCTCCACTTT
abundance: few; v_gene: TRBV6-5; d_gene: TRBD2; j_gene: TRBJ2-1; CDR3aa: CASSSPGTSGRSEQFF; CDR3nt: TGTGCCAGCAGTTCCCCCGGGACTAGCGGGAGGAGTGAGCAGTTCTTC
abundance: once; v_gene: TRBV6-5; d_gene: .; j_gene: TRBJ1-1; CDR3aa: CASSYGPGAMTEAFF; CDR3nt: TGTGCCAGCAGTTATGGACCGGGGGCGATGACTGAAGCTTTCTTT